This T cell receptor (beta chain) was documented in a study of T cell repertoires in cytomegalovirus infection. The overall study: Both recently identified HLA-C-restricted and well-studied HLA-B-restricted CMV epitopes were used in the study. The public TCR beta signatures pointed to both CMV infection and matching HLA type.

This clonotype has more than one count but fewer than ten. Its antigen remains unknown. Trimming took off 1 base at V and 1 base at J, with 10 bases between the two ends. The CDR3 sequence is 14 residues long. CDR1 and CDR2 from the germline V gene are DFQATT and SNEGSKA (reference sequence). In TCRdb, the reads were re-called with MiXCR into one record per CDR3 protein. The sample lists approximately 120,000 distinct CDR3 sequences, more than 25% occurring once. The rearrangement joins TRBV20-1 to TRBJ2-5, with D perhaps being TRBD1 or TRBD2 (5 bases each). This receptor was identified in a human donor in good health (CMV status not recorded). Some clones in this sample may be carry-over from other donors' samples. The material sequenced was CD8+ T cells from cultured PBMCs, taken from culture after CMV antigen stimulation. Written as DNA, the CDR3 is TGCAGTGCTAGAGGAGCGGACACCCAAGAGACCCAGTACTTC. Translated, it gives CSARGADTQETQYF.